These 25 T cell receptor beta chains were sequenced from one sample in a study of chemoradiotherapy in HPV16-positive cancers. Clones were read by immunoSEQ multiplex PCR, and TCRdb kept only the in-frame ones, dropping some. The table includes thousands of clones, 88% detected once. This sample comprised tumor tissue, obtained from a patient who underwent chemoradiotherapy. These receptors were taken from a human donor with HPV-associated anogenital cancer.

As regards this clone: Mismatch with germline at one junction end may stem from a read error. The DNA for the CDR3 is TGTGCCAGCAGTGAAGCCCACCGGGACAGGGGGCCCGCTTTT. It translates to CASSEAHRDRGPAF. The chain uses TRBV6-1 and TRBJ1-6, with 12 bases aligning to TRBD1. The CDR3 has 14 residues. CDR1 MNHNS and CDR2 SASEGT come from the germline V gene.

Written as DNA, the CDR3 is TGTGCCAGCAAAGGGACAGGGTATGGCAATCAGCCCCAGCATTTT. Its protein is CASKGTGYGNQPQHF. The V gene is TRBV6-1, the J gene TRBJ1-5; 9 bases match TRBD1. Germline values: CDR1 MNHNS, CDR2 SASEGT. The ends lost 7 bases at V and 2 bases at J; junction bases unmatched: 6. This CDR3 has 15 residues.

This clone occurred once. The gene calls are TRBV29-1 and TRBJ2-1; 10 nucleotides agree with TRBD1. J was trimmed by 7 bases and V by 6 bases; bases with no gene match: 6. The CDR3 extends over 13 amino acids. Germline V lookup: CDR1 SQVTM, CDR2 ANQGSEA. In DNA form, the CDR3 reads TGCAGCGTCCCGACAGGGGGCCTGAATGAGCAGTTCTTC. This translates into CSVPTGGLNEQFF.

V is TRBV11-2 and J is TRBJ1-2, with D possibly matching TRBD1 (6 bases). CDR1 and CDR2 from the germline V gene are SGHAT and FQNNGV. Trimming cost V 1 base and J 3 bases, with 12 bases left between them. This CDR3 is built from 15 residues. In nucleotides, the CDR3 is TGTGCCAGCAGCTTAGGAAGGGGGGTTGACTATGGCTACACCTTC. Translating gives CASSLGRGVDYGYTF.

This chain connects TRBV6-5 to TRBJ1-2; 7 bases line up with TRBD1. This CDR3 spans 14 amino acids. J gave up 6 bases and V 1 base, and 5 bases lay outside the gene matches. Germline CDR1 MNHEY, CDR2 SVGAGI. The CDR3 DNA reads as TGTGCCAGCAGTTACTGGACAGGAGGAGATGGCTACACCTTC. It specifies CASSYWTGGDGYTF.

The gene calls are TRBV19 and TRBJ1-1; D gene unclear. The CDR3 is 13 amino acids. The germline V and J ends were trimmed by 5 bases and 10 bases, with 17 bases remaining between them. The germline V gene encodes CDR1 LNHDA and CDR2 SQIVND (reference sequence). The CDR3 nucleotides are TGTGCCAGTAGTCTGTCCATGCCCGCCGGAGCTTTCTTT. Protein product: CASSLSMPAGAFF.

This clone showed up just once. The rearrangement joins TRBV27 to TRBJ1-1; the D is unclear. This CDR3 has 15 residues. The germline V and J ends were trimmed by 3 bases and 0 bases, with 11 bases remaining between them. The germline gives CDR1 MNHEY, CDR2 SMNVEV (reference sequence). Here the CDR3 DNA reads TGTGCCAGCAGTTTGTTGGACCCCATGAACACTGAAGCTTTCTTT. This codes for CASSLLDPMNTEAFF.

The gene calls are TRBV5-5 and TRBJ1-5, with a weak D call TRBD1 (5 bases). The CDR3 runs 16 residues. In germline, CDR1 is SGHKS, CDR2 YYEKEE (reference sequence). V lost 4 bases and J 7 bases, leaving 21 bases between the germline ends. The CDR3 spells CASSRAMGGAGQPQHF. In DNA form, the CDR3 reads TGTGCCAGCAGCCGAGCAATGGGAGGGGCCGGACAGCCCCAGCATTTT. The entire variable domain, with the rest obtained from reference TRBV5-5 and TRBJ1-5, is as follows: DAGVTQSPTHLIKTRGQQVTLRCSPISGHKSVSWYQQVLGQGPQFIFQYYEKEERGRGNFPDRFSARQFPNYSSELNVNALLLGDSALYLCASSRAMGGAGQPQHFGDGTRLSIL.

The chain links TRBV4-1 to TRBJ2-1, with 15 bases identical to TRBD2. Per the germline V gene, CDR1 is MGHRA and CDR2 is YSYEKL. With V trimmed by 4 bases and J by 6 bases, 7 bases remained unmatched. CDR3 length equals 17 residues. CDR3 sequence reads: CASSPHGTSGRFNEQFF. In DNA form, the CDR3 reads TGCGCCAGCAGCCCCCACGGGACTAGCGGGAGGTTCAATGAGCAGTTCTTC.

The chain couples TRBV20-1 to TRBJ2-7, with D possibly being TRBD1 or TRBD2 (6 bases each). V gave up 4 bases and J gave up 7 bases, with 11 bases separating them. The CDR3 sequence is 11 residues long. Germline CDR1 reads DFQATT; CDR2 reads SNEGSKA (reference sequence). The CDR3 nucleotides are TGCAGTGCTAACAGGGCGGGAGAGCAGTACTTC. Amino acid sequence: CSANRAGEQYF.

CDR3 protein: CASSPDNMVYGYTF. The CDR3, as DNA: TGTGCCAGTAGTCCCGACAACATGGTCTATGGCTACACCTTC. The rearrangement links TRBV19 to TRBJ1-2; no firm D call. The CDR3 is 14 residues long. With 5 bases removed from V and 4 bases from J, the gap between germline ends came to 14 bases. Germline lookup yields CDR1 LNHDA and CDR2 SQIVND (reference sequence).

CDR3 in amino acids: CASSQRPWTGSSDGNTIYF. CDR3 in DNA: TGCGCCAGCAGCCAACGACCTTGGACAGGGTCGTCAGATGGAAACACCATATATTTT. V and J are TRBV4-1 and TRBJ1-3; 8 nucleotides line up with TRBD1. Germline V CDR1 and CDR2: MGHRA, YSYEKL. The length of the CDR3 is 19 residues. After removal of 2 bases from V and 3 bases from J, the junction contained 15 bases not matched to a gene.

The V and J genes are TRBV20-1 and TRBJ2-7; D perhaps matches TRBD2 (5 bases). V lost 7 bases to trimming and J lost 2 bases, with 9 bases between them. CDR3 size: 11 residues. Germline assignment: CDR1 DFQATT and CDR2 SNEGSKA (reference sequence). CDR3: CSGRGTYEQYF. For the CDR3, the DNA is TGCAGTGGTCGAGGGACCTACGAGCAGTACTTC.

This chain links TRBV6-6 with TRBJ1-1; no definite D call. Trimming cost V 2 bases and J 5 bases, with 12 bases left between them. Germline V gives CDR1 MNHNY, CDR2 SVGAGI (reference sequence). The CDR3 runs 14 residues. CDR3 sequence (DNA): TGTGCCAGCAGTTACGGCACGAGTAGGACTGAAGCTTTCTTT. This sequence encodes CASSYGTSRTEAFF.

J is TRBJ2-3 and V is TRBV29-1; 8 positions agree with TRBD2. Per germline, CDR1 SQVTM and CDR2 ANQGSEA. V lost 6 bases and J lost 0; bases outside the gene matches: 2. CDR3 length: 13 residues. The CDR3 protein is CSVTSESTDTQYF. As DNA, the CDR3 is TGCAGCGTGACTAGCGAGAGCACAGATACGCAGTATTTT.

CDR3 sequence: CASSNPGSTNIQYF. The CDR3 DNA follows: TGTGCCAGTAGTAACCCCGGTTCGACAAACATTCAGTACTTC. V gene TRBV19 combines with J gene TRBJ2-4; D not certain. The V gene lost 4 bases and the J gene lost 6 bases, with 13 bases spanning the gap. The CDR3 sequence is 14 residues long. Germline V CDR1 and CDR2: LNHDA, SQIVND (reference sequence). The full variable domain, with the rest looked up from reference TRBV19 and TRBJ2-4, is DGGITQSPKYLFRKEGQNVTLSCEQNLNHDAMYWYRQDPGQGLRLIYYSQIVNDFQKGDIAEGYSVSREKKESFPLTVTSAQKNPTAFYLCASSNPGSTNIQYFGAGTRLSVL.

The chain links TRBV7-2 to TRBJ2-5; tentatively, D is TRBD2 (6 bases). V was clipped by 5 bases and J by 5 bases, with 18 bases between them. Germline CDR1 is SGHTA and CDR2 is FQGNSA. The CDR3 is made up of 15 amino acids. The CDR3, as DNA: TGTGCCAGCAGCCTCCTAGGGGCGGGGAAGGAGACCCAGTACTTC. Translated, it gives CASSLLGAGKETQYF.

This clone was seen only once. The chain employs TRBV10-2 and TRBJ2-1; 11 bases line up with TRBD2. J lost 7 bases, V lost 6 bases, and 8 bases had no gene match. CDR1 and CDR2 from the germline V gene are WSHSY and SAAADI. This CDR3 has 15 residues. CDR3 residues: CASSAGTSGGNEQFF. CDR3 nucleotides: TGCGCCAGCAGCGCCGGGACTAGCGGCGGGAATGAGCAGTTCTTC.

Only a few counts were recorded for this clone. The V call is TRBV6-5, the J call TRBJ2-7; 7 positions match TRBD1. Trimming removed 4 bases from V and 2 bases from J; junction bases left unmatched: 5. The CDR3 sequence is 14 residues long. Germline V lookup: CDR1 MNHEY, CDR2 SVGAGI. The CDR3 here is CASSLDRNTYEQYF. DNA for the CDR3: TGTGCCAGCAGTTTGGACAGGAACACCTACGAGCAGTACTTC.

This clone was found once. The chain couples TRBV5-1 to TRBJ2-1; D ambiguous. Germline V gene lookup returns CDR1 SGHRS and CDR2 YFSETQ. Trimming left V 1 base short and J 4 bases short, with 6 bases between. The CDR3 spans 13 residues. CDR3 amino acids: CASSLSRYNEQFF. The CDR3 DNA sequence: TGCGCCAGCAGCTTGTCTCGATACAATGAGCAGTTCTTC.

The rearrangement uses TRBV29-1 and TRBJ1-3; D is unclear. Per the germline V gene, CDR1 is SQVTM and CDR2 is ANQGSEA. Trimming shortened V by 7 bases and J by 0 bases, and 7 bases separated the two germline ends. CDR3 length equals 12 residues. CDR3 in DNA: TGCAGCGGGACGGCCTCTGGAAACACCATATATTTT. This translates into CSGTASGNTIYF.

Worth noting for this clone: The sample holds other DNA sequences that translate to the same CDR3. The CDR3, as DNA: TGCGCCAGCAGCTCGGGACTAGCGGGGGACAATGAGCAGTTCTTC. It encodes CASSSGLAGDNEQFF. The chain combines TRBV5-1 with TRBJ2-1; 14 bases are a match to TRBD2. Unmatched junction bases numbered 1, after V lost 3 bases and J lost 5 bases. The CDR3 is 15 amino acids. The germline V gene has CDR1 SGHRS and CDR2 YFSETQ.

The chain employs TRBV18 and TRBJ1-1; D gene ambiguous. This CDR3 is built from 14 residues. V was clipped by 2 bases and J by 5 bases, with 12 bases between them. Germline V gene lookup returns CDR1 KGHSH and CDR2 LQKENI. CDR3 coding DNA: TGTGCCAGCTCACCAAGTGACAAGGAAACTGAAGCTTTCTTT. Translated: CASSPSDKETEAFF.

This chain links TRBV28 with TRBJ1-1; 7 positions agree with TRBD1. Per the germline V gene, CDR1 is MDHEN and CDR2 is SYDVKM. Germline trimming cut 5 bases from V and 1 base from J; bases unmatched to any gene: 7. CDR3 length equals 15 residues. CDR3 nucleotides: TGTGCCAGCAGTCCCTCGACAGGGAGGAACACTGAAGCTTTCTTT. Amino acid sequence: CASSPSTGRNTEAFF.

This clone has a single count. CDR3 region: CASSPLQGANTIYF. The CDR3 DNA follows: TGTGCCAGCAGCCCGCTACAGGGGGCCAACACCATATATTTT. The V and J genes are TRBV7-2 and TRBJ1-3; 9 bases map to TRBD1. The CDR3 covers 14 residues. Germline lookup yields CDR1 SGHTA and CDR2 FQGNSA. With V trimmed by 5 bases and J by 7 bases, 6 bases remained unmatched.